This is a list of T cell receptor beta chains from one sample in a study of a mutant IDH1 vaccine in newly diagnosed glioma. For these TCRs, the target antigens are not known. Measured with immunoSEQ multiplex PCR; TCRdb has only the in-frame clones, and not every one. The table includes over 45,000 clones, about 81% detected once. The sequencing used PBMCs, collected from a glioma patient whose treatment included an IDH1 peptide vaccine. The origin of the receptors is a woman in her forties or fifties with glioma. Both conserved end residues are part of each CDR3.

v_call	j_call	cdr3_aa
TRBV6-1	TRBJ2-7	CASKRGSNEQYF
TRBV9	TRBJ2-5	CASSVDGRSETQYF
TRBV7-2	TRBJ2-2	CASSLFNTGELFF
TRBV7-9	TRBJ1-2	CASSGDRGNYGYTF
TRBV9	TRBJ1-2	CASSPDGGDGYTF
TRBV19	TRBJ2-2	CASRPTSYTGELFF
TRBV9	TRBJ2-7	CASSASGDGGGVYEQYF
TRBV25-1	TRBJ2-2	CASSPMRGMDTGELFF
TRBV6-1	TRBJ2-1	CASSQGYAEQFF
TRBV27	TRBJ2-1	CASSPRVQAYNEQFF
TRBV10-3	TRBJ1-5	CATRQGTSNQPQHF
TRBV18	TRBJ1-3	CASSTRKGTGNTIYF
TRBV27	TRBJ1-2	CASSSKQGNYGYTF
TRBV19	TRBJ1-4	CASSTRAGSTNEKLFF
TRBV7-8	TRBJ2-3	CASSLVDTQYF
TRBV19	TRBJ1-6	CASSHPRWGARNSPLHF
TRBV27	TRBJ1-1	CASSLLQGLGNTEAFF
TRBV18	TRBJ1-6	CASSPGTSNNSPLHF
TRBV28	TRBJ2-7	CASRTGVFYEQYF
TRBV2	TRBJ1-1	CASSTGYGEAFF
TRBV4-2	TRBJ1-1	CASSQEWGGTEAFF
TRBV6-5	TRBJ1-4	CASSEGRFNEKLFF
TRBV7-9	TRBJ1-3	CASSFHSGNTIYF
TRBV9	TRBJ1-5	CASSPGSNQPQHF
TRBV5-4	TRBJ1-5	CASSPGSGGLGQPQHF
TRBV11-1	TRBJ1-2	CASSLRNRDRSGYGYTF
TRBV28	TRBJ1-5	CASGESRRQPQHF
TRBV7-2	TRBJ1-1	CASSFTVNTEAFF
TRBV2	TRBJ2-1	CAGRQDQSSYNEQFF
TRBV27	TRBJ2-7	CASSLSATVFHEQYF
TRBV5-6	TRBJ2-1	CASSVAGGDSNEQFF
TRBV6-5	TRBJ1-1	CASSYTGTGGLAFF
TRBV5-4	TRBJ2-5	CASSLNLETQYF
TRBV6-5	TRBJ1-1	CASSYRMNTEAFF
TRBV5-1	TRBJ2-2	CASSLEVGELFF
TRBV5-4	TRBJ2-7	CASSPTPGQGVVGQYF
TRBV19	TRBJ2-7	CASSLRTGESSYEQYF
TRBV27	TRBJ2-3	CASSRRIRDRGPDTQYF
TRBV4-3	TRBJ2-7	CASSPNGYEQYF
TRBV6-6	TRBJ1-5	CASSPPQGIKPQHF
TRBV6-5	TRBJ2-7	CASSSHRTGGTYEQYF
TRBV5-5	TRBJ2-1	CASSLDGTSGSNEQFF
TRBV5-1	TRBJ2-3	CASSSSSGPTDTQYF
TRBV5-1	TRBJ2-7	CASSPAATYEQYF
TRBV7-2	TRBJ2-2	CASSLFVRGAGNGELFF